This paragraph reports one TCR beta chain. 200 to 250 ng DNA, approximately 30,000 T cell genomes, went into each sorted-subset replicate PCR. Original handling: Junction-only immunoSEQ data arrived without quality scores, meaning filtering differed. Produced via immunoSEQ multiplex PCR; TCRdb's table is partial and in-frame only. V, J and clone size derive from that table, while D and trimming were established from the DNA sequence. The table records some 1 million clones, more than 60% of them present only once. Donors included only healthy HIV-negative adults lacking recent acute infections or vaccinations. The record originates from a study of shared clonotypes between healthy human individuals. Germline V gene sequence: CDR1 LNHDA, CDR2 SQIVND (reference sequence). This CDR3 region has 15 residues. V was shortened by 3 bases and J by 7 bases, with 16 bases between the two germline ends.

This sequence originates from a man younger than 35 in good health. Sequenced input: memory CD4+ T cells sorted from blood. Regarding subset: CD45RA-negative fraction. V usage is TRBV19 and J usage is TRBJ2-4, with a weak D call TRBD2 (5 bases). The CDR3 DNA reads TGTGCCAGTAGTATGGCAGGCTACCGAGGGAACATTCAGTACTTC. Translating gives CASSMAGYRGNIQYF.